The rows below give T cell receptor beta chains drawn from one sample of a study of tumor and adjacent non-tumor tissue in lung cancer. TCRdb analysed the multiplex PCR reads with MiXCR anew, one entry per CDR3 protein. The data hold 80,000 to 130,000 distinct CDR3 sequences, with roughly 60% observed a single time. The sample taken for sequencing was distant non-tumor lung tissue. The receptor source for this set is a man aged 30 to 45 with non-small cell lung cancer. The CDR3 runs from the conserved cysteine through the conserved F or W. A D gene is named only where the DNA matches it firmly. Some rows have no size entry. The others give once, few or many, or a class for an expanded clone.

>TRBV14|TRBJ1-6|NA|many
CASSRQNDSPLHF
TGTGCCAGCAGCCGTCAAAATGATTCACCCCTCCACTTT
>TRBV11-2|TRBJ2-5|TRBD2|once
CASCGRGETQYF
TGTGCCAGCTGTGGGAGGGGAGAGACCCAGTACTTC
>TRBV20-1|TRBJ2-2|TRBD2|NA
CSFREGLAGSNTGELFF
TGCAGTTTTAGGGAAGGACTAGCGGGGTCGAACACTGGGGAGCTGTTTTTT
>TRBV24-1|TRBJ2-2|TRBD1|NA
CATSDNRGLGGELFF
TGTGCCACCAGTGACAACAGGGGGCTCGGCGGGGAGCTGTTTTTT
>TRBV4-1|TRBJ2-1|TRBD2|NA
CASSQDNVSGGFRKFF
TGTGCTAGCAGCCAAGATAATGTTAGCGGGGGATTTCGGAAGTTCTTC
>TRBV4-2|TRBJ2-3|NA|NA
CASSQVAGYTQYF
TGTGCCAGTAGCCAAGTTGCGGGATATACGCAGTATTTT
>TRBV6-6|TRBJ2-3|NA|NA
CASGYQGSTDTQYF
TGTGCCAGCGGTTACCAGGGGAGCACAGATACGCAGTATTTC
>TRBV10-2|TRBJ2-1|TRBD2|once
CASKARTSGAYNEQFF
TGCGCCAGCAAGGCCAGGACTAGCGGGGCCTACAATGAGCAGTTCTTC
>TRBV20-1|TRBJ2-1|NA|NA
CCARMPYNEQFF
TGCTGTGCTAGAATGCCTTACAATGAGCAGTTCTTC
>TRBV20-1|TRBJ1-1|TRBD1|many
CSARDPSRQGATEAFF
TGCAGTGCTAGAGACCCCAGTCGACAGGGGGCCACTGAAGCTTTCTTT
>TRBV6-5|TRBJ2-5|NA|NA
CASNTQLQWYF
TGTGCCAGCAACACGCAGCTCCAATGGTACTTC
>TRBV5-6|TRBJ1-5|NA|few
CASSLETGGGNQPQHF
TGTGCCAGCAGCCTCGAGACAGGAGGGGGCAATCAGCCCCAGCATTTT
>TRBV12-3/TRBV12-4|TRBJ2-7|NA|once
CASNFYVGGEQYF
TGTGCCAGCAATTTCTACGTCGGTGGGGAACAGTACTTC
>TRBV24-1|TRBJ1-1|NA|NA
CATFSGGGAMGTEAFF
TGTGCCACCTTCAGTGGGGGGGGGGCCATGGGGACTGAAGCCTTCTTT
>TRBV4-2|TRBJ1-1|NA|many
CASSQEQTGEAFF
TGTGCCAGCAGCCAAGAACAGACGGGTGAAGCTTTCTTT
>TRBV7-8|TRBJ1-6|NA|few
CASSLVRGTYNSPLHF
TGTGCCAGCAGCTTAGTTAGGGGGACCTATAATTCACCCCTCCACTTT
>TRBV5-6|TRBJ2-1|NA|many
CASSLVSASNEQFF
TGTGCCAGCAGCTTGGTCTCAGCGTCTAATGAGCAGTTCTTC
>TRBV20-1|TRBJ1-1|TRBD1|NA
CSADRDSRTFF
TGCAGTGCAGACCGGGACAGTCGAACTTTCTTT
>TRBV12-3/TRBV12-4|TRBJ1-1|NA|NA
CASSHPGGEAIF
TGTGCCAGTAGCCACCCAGGAGGTGAAGCTATCTTT
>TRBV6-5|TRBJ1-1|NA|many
CASSSLFGQYMNTEAFF
TGTGCCAGCAGCTCACTTTTTGGTCAATACATGAACACTGAAGCTTTCTTT
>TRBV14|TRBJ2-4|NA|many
CASSLGRGPPKNIQYF
TGTGCCAGCAGCCTTGGAAGGGGTCCGCCCAAAAACATTCAGTACTTC
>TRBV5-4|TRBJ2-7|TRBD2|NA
CASSSRGGGRAYEQYF
TGTGCCAGCAGCTCCCGAGGCGGGGGTCGAGCCTACGAGCAGTACTTC
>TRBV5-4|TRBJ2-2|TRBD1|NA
CASSPRGIPNTGELFF
TGTGCCAGCAGCCCCAGGGGGATACCGAACACCGGGGAGCTGTTTTTT
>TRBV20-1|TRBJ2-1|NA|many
CSARVVAVGEQFF
TGCAGTGCTAGGGTGGTAGCCGTAGGTGAGCAGTTCTTC
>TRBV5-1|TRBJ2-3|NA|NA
CASSSWTTDTQYF
TGCGCCAGCAGCTCCTGGACCACAGATACGCAGTATTTT
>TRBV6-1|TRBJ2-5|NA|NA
CASGAAVMKETQYF
TGTGCCAGCGGTGCGGCAGTTATGAAAGAGACCCAGTACTTC
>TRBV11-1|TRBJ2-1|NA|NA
CAINLAYEQFF
TGTGCCATCAACTTGGCGTATGAGCAGTTCTTC
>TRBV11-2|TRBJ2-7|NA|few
CASSLAYEQYF
TGTGCCAGCAGCTTAGCCTACGAGCAGTACTTC
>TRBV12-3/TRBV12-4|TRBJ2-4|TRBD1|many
CASSLIPGQGLKNIQYF
TGTGCCAGCAGTCTTATACCGGGACAGGGTTTGAAAAACATTCAGTACTTC
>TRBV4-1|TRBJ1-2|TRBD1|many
CASSPNRGRHYGYTF
TGCGCCAGCAGCCCAAACAGGGGGCGACACTATGGCTACACCTTC
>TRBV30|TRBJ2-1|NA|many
CAWSEDSDNEQFF
TGTGCCTGGAGTGAAGACTCCGACAATGAGCAGTTCTTC
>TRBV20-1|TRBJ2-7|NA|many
CSARSSWAGKEQYF
TGCAGTGCTAGATCGTCATGGGCAGGGAAGGAGCAGTACTTC
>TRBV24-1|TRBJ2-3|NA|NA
CVTSDSITDTQYF
TGTGTCACTAGTGATTCTATCACAGATACACAGTATTTT
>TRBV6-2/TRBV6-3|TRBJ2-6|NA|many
CASSPWGTGANVLTF
TGTGCCAGCAGTCCATGGGGAACCGGGGCCAACGTCCTGACTTTC
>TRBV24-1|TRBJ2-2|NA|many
CATSDYPSPGGTGELFF
TGTGCCACCAGTGATTACCCCTCCCCAGGGGGGACCGGGGAGCTGTTTTTT
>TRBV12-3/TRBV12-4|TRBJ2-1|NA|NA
CASSNLFREQFF
TGTGCCAGCAGTAACCTTTTTCGTGAGCAGTTCTTC
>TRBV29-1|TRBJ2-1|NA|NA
CSVEDQRQGFYNEQFF
TGCAGCGTTGAAGATCAGAGGCAGGGGTTTTACAACGAGCAGTTCTTC
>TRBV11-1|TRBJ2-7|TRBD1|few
CFSSPDRALYF
TGTTTCAGCAGCCCGGACAGGGCCTTGTACTTC
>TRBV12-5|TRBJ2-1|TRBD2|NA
CASGPRLAGGLRSQQFF
TGTGCTAGTGGTCCCCGACTAGCGGGGGGACTCAGAAGTCAGCAGTTCTTC
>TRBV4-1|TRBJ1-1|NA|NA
CASRQEVAGLTEAFF
TGCGCCAGCAGGCAAGAGGTGGCAGGTTTAACTGAAGCTTTCTTT
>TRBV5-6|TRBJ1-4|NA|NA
CASRLRQGSGEKLFF
TGTGCCAGCAGATTGCGTCAGGGATCTGGAGAAAAACTGTTTTTT
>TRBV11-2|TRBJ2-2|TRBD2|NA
CASTPSGSGTGELFF
TGTGCCAGCACCCCTAGCGGGTCGGGGACCGGGGAGCTGTTTTTT
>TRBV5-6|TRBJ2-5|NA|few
CASSLGPPGREETQYF
TGTGCCAGCAGCTTGGGCCCCCCAGGCAGGGAAGAGACCCAGTACTTC
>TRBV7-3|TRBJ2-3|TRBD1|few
CASSLETGGDTQYF
TGTGCCAGCAGCTTGGAGACAGGGGGAGATACGCAGTATTTT
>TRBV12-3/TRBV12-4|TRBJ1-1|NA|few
CASSPRTMDEAFF
TGTGCCAGCAGTCCGCGGACAATGGATGAAGCTTTCTTT
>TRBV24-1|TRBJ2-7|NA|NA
CATSELAWREAFQEQYF
TGTGCCACCAGCGAGCTAGCTTGGAGGGAAGCTTTCCAAGAGCAGTACTTC
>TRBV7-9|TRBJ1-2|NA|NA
CASSLGPGTNYGYTF
TGTGCCAGCAGCTTAGGTCCAGGGACCAACTATGGCTACACCTTC
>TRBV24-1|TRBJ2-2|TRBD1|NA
CATSELTGPTSTGELFF
TGTGCCACCAGTGAGTTGACAGGGCCGACGAGCACCGGGGAGCTGTTTTTT
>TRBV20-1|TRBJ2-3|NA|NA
CSAVMSKGGGKTDTQYF
TGCAGTGCTGTGATGTCCAAAGGGGGGGGTAAAACAGATACGCAGTATTTT
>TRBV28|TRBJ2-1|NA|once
CASRPKGGIRGEQFF
TGTGCCAGCCGCCCTAAGGGAGGCATACGGGGTGAGCAGTTCTTC
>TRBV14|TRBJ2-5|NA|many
CASSQDRRVQYF
TGTGCCAGCAGCCAAGATCGTAGGGTCCAGTACTTC
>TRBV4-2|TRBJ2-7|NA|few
CASSQDGRVKQYF
TGTGCCAGCAGCCAAGATGGTCGGGTGAAGCAGTACTTC
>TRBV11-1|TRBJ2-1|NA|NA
CGSSETRLFYNEQFF
TGTGGGAGCAGCGAGACTAGGCTCTTCTACAATGAGCAGTTCTTC
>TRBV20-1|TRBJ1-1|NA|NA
CRAMPQGPTEAFF
TGCAGAGCTATGCCACAGGGCCCCACTGAAGCTTTCTTT